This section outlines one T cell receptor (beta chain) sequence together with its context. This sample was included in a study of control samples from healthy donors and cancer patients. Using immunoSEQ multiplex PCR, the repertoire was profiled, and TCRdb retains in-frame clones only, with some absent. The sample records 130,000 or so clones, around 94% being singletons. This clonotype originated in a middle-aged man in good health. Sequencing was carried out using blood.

CDR3: CASSAAGGSYEQYF. CDR3 nucleotide sequence: TGTGCCAGCTCTGCGGCGGGAGGATCCTACGAGCAGTACTTC. V gene TRBV28 combines with J gene TRBJ2-7; 8 nucleotides line up with TRBD2. The CDR3 sequence is 14 residues long. Germline CDR1 MDHEN, CDR2 SYDVKM. V shed 8 bases and J 1 base; nucleotides not matched to a gene: 7. The whole variable domain, remainder taken from reference TRBV28 and TRBJ2-7, is DVKVTQSSRYLVKRTGEKVFLECVQDMDHENMFWYRQDPGLGLRLIYFSYDVKMKEKGDIPEGYSVSREKKERFSLILESASTNQTSMYLCASSAAGGSYEQYFGPGTRLTVT.